Each of the 20 T cell receptor beta chains below was sequenced from the same sample in a study of blood T cell repertoires in COVID-19. Generated by immunoSEQ multiplex PCR, the TCRdb table keeps only in-frame clones and is missing some. In the table there are nearly 250,000 clones, roughly 85% of which are singletons. Sequenced input: PBMCs or T cells enriched from blood (not recorded which). These receptor sequences come from a woman aged 50 to 65 with acute COVID-19.

V gene TRBV11-3 combines with J gene TRBJ1-1; 8 bases are a match to TRBD1. After removal of 3 bases from V and 11 bases from J, the junction contained 8 bases not matched to a gene. The CDR3 is 13 residues long. Looked up from germline, CDR1 is SGHNT and CDR2 is YENEEA. CDR3 residues: CASSLKPGGMAFF. The CDR3 DNA is TGTGCCAGCAGCTTGAAACCAGGGGGCATGGCTTTCTTT.

The chain recombines TRBV25-1 with TRBJ2-7; TRBD1 matches 8 bases. Germline V gene data show CDR1 as MGHDK and CDR2 as SYGVNS. V lost 5 bases, J lost 2 bases, and 8 bases stayed unmatched. CDR3 length: 15 residues. In nucleotides, the CDR3 is TGTGCCAGCAGTCCCCGGGACAGGCCGACCTACGAGCAGTACTTC. This gives the protein CASSPRDRPTYEQYF.

The chain couples TRBV4-3 to TRBJ2-7, with no clear D. Germline V gene data show CDR1 as LGHNA and CDR2 as YSLEER. CDR3 length equals 16 residues. V was cut by 6 bases and J by 0 bases, with 18 bases left in between. CDR3 coding DNA: TGCGCCAGCAGTAGCTCTTTCACTCCTACCTCCTACGAGCAGTACTTC. It encodes CASSSSFTPTSYEQYF.

V is TRBV9 and J is TRBJ1-2; D is possibly TRBD1 (6 bases). Germline CDR1 SGDLS, CDR2 YYNGEE. This CDR3 comprises 15 residues. V was cut by 7 bases and J by 5 bases, with 21 bases left in between. The chain's CDR3 is CASSPGGPLGYGYTF. As DNA, the CDR3 is TGTGCCAGCTCACCCGGGGGGCCCCTCGGATATGGCTACACCTTC.

The rearrangement joins TRBV30 to TRBJ2-7; 7 nucleotides line up with TRBD1. The J segment lost 3 bases and the V segment lost 1 base, leaving 3 bases of the junction unmatched. Looked up from germline, CDR1 is GTSNPN and CDR2 is SVGIG (reference sequence). The CDR3 consists of 13 residues. CDR3 DNA sequence: TGTGCCTGGAGTGCGACAGGGATCTACGAGCAGTACTTC. Protein product: CAWSATGIYEQYF.

This clone was detected once. The CDR3 DNA follows: TGTGCCAGCAGCATACCACAGGGGGCCCCTGAAAAACTGTTTTTT. Its protein product is CASSIPQGAPEKLFF. The rearrangement links TRBV7-2 to TRBJ1-4; 9 bases align to TRBD1. CDR3 size: 15 residues. From germline, CDR1 is SGHTA and CDR2 FQGNSA. V shed 5 bases and J 7 bases; nucleotides not matched to a gene: 8.

CDR3 sequence (DNA): TGTGCCTGGAGTCCTGGGGGGGGGAACACTGAAGCTTTCTTT. Its translation is CAWSPGGGNTEAFF. V usage is TRBV30 and J usage is TRBJ1-1, with a tentative D call TRBD1 (5 bases). Per the germline V gene, CDR1 is GTSNPN and CDR2 is SVGIG (reference sequence). The V end was cut by 2 bases, the J end by 1 base, with 11 bases between. The CDR3 has 14 amino acids.

The rearrangement uses TRBV7-9 and TRBJ2-7; weak D call: TRBD2 (5 bases). Trimming took 5 bases from V and 3 from J, leaving 14 bases between them. The CDR3 consists of 14 residues. In germline, CDR1 is SEHNR, CDR2 FQNEAQ (reference sequence). CDR3 loop: CASSVSGRSYEQYF. CDR3 DNA: TGTGCCAGCAGCGTCTCTGGGAGAAGCTACGAGCAGTACTTC.

The V and J genes are TRBV5-4 and TRBJ1-2; a weak D match, TRBD1 (6 bases). The length of the CDR3 is 15 residues. CDR1 is SGHNT, CDR2 YYREEE, per germline (reference sequence). Trimming cost V 2 bases and J 0 bases, with 11 bases left between them. The CDR3 DNA reads TGTGCCAGCAGCTTAGGACAGATAACTAACTATGGCTACACCTTC. Translating it yields CASSLGQITNYGYTF.

The chain has TRBV7-2 and TRBJ1-5; D possibly corresponds to TRBD1 (5 bases). Looked up from germline, CDR1 is SGHTA and CDR2 is FQGNSA. The CDR3 length is 13 residues. With 3 bases removed from V and 6 bases from J, the gap between germline ends came to 9 bases. For the CDR3, the DNA is TGTGCCAGCAGCTTGCAGGGTCGTCAGCCCCAGCATTTT. This gives the protein CASSLQGRQPQHF.

The chain links TRBV13 to TRBJ1-2, with D tentatively TRBD1 (5 bases). The length of the CDR3 is 15 residues. Looked up from germline, CDR1 is PRHDT and CDR2 is FYEKMQ (reference sequence). The V gene lost 4 bases and the J gene lost 3 bases, with 15 bases spanning the gap. The CDR3 nucleotides read TGTGCCAGCAGCTCTTACGGGACGGGGGACTATGGCTACACCTTC. The encoded protein is CASSSYGTGDYGYTF.

The V call is TRBV7-9, the J call TRBJ2-3, with 10 positions matching TRBD2. Germline trimming cut 5 bases from V and 3 bases from J; bases unmatched to any gene: 2. The CDR3 runs 14 residues. Per germline, CDR1 SEHNR and CDR2 FQNEAQ (reference sequence). The CDR3 protein is CASSGAGGTDTQYF. The CDR3 DNA reads TGTGCCAGCAGCGGAGCGGGGGGGACAGATACGCAGTATTTT.

Here the CDR3 reads CASSLASQDTEAFF. In DNA form, the CDR3 reads TGCGCCAGCAGCTTGGCCAGTCAGGACACTGAAGCTTTCTTT. J is TRBJ1-1 and V is TRBV5-1; D not resolved. The CDR3 totals 14 residues. V was pared by 0 bases and J by 3 bases, with 9 bases between. Germline V gene lookup returns CDR1 SGHRS and CDR2 YFSETQ.

The chain recombines TRBV9 with TRBJ1-3; tentatively, D is TRBD1 (5 bases). Germline CDR1 is SGDLS and CDR2 is YYNGEE. Trimming stripped 2 bases from V and 0 bases from J, with 15 bases between. The length of the CDR3 is 17 residues. Here the CDR3 reads CASSVFDSSNSGNTIYF. The CDR3 DNA follows: TGTGCCAGCAGCGTTTTCGACAGCTCCAACTCTGGAAACACCATATATTTT.

The genes are TRBV2 and TRBJ1-4, with 8 bases identical to TRBD1. Trimming cost V 8 bases and J 7 bases; bases outside gene matches: 12. Germline CDR1 SNHLY, CDR2 FYNNEI. CDR3 length equals 15 residues. The CDR3 DNA sequence: TGTGCCAGCTCGGCTGGACAGGGAGTCGGTGAAAAACTGTTTTTT. Protein sequence: CASSAGQGVGEKLFF.

The genes are TRBV27 and TRBJ1-6; a weak D match, TRBD1 (6 bases). Germline CDR1 and CDR2: MNHEY and SMNVEV (reference sequence). V was clipped by 6 bases and J by 2 bases, with 17 bases between them. The CDR3 spans 17 residues. The CDR3 here is CASSPTGNIAYNSPLHF. The CDR3 nucleotides are TGTGCCAGCAGCCCCACAGGGAACATCGCCTATAATTCACCCCTCCACTTT.

The J gene is TRBJ1-4, the V gene TRBV19; the match to TRBD1 covers 8 bases. CDR1 and CDR2 from the germline V gene are LNHDA and SQIVND (reference sequence). V trimming: 6 bases; J trimming: 7 bases; junction bases outside the gene matches: 10. This CDR3 spans 15 amino acids. The CDR3 reads CASSRGQGLGEKLFF. Written as DNA, the CDR3 is TGTGCCAGTAGCCGCGGACAGGGTTTAGGTGAAAAACTGTTTTTT. Full variable domain (missing parts from reference TRBV19 and TRBJ1-4): DGGITQSPKYLFRKEGQNVTLSCEQNLNHDAMYWYRQDPGQGLRLIYYSQIVNDFQKGDIAEGYSVSREKKESFPLTVTSAQKNPTAFYLCASSRGQGLGEKLFFGSGTQLSVL.

The rearrangement links TRBV14 to TRBJ1-3; 8 nucleotides line up with TRBD1. CDR3 length equals 16 residues. Germline V gives CDR1 SGHDN, CDR2 FVKESK. V shed 5 bases and J 0 bases; nucleotides not matched to a gene: 6. For the CDR3, the DNA is TGTGCCAGCAGCTTCGGACAGGGCTTCTCTGGAAACACCATATATTTT. Amino acids: CASSFGQGFSGNTIYF.

This clone has just a few counts. The chain uses TRBV7-6 and TRBJ1-4, with TRBD1 as a possible D gene (6 bases). CDR1 is SGHVS, CDR2 FNYEAQ, per germline. The CDR3 runs to 16 residues. Trimming shortened V by 3 bases and J by 1 base, and 12 bases separated the two germline ends. The CDR3 DNA sequence: TGTGCCAGCAGCTTGCAACCGGGACAAACTAATGAAAAACTGTTTTTT. Translation gives CASSLQPGQTNEKLFF.

The chain recombines TRBV5-6 with TRBJ2-4, with 11 bases identical to TRBD2. Germline assignment: CDR1 SGHDT and CDR2 YYEEEE. Trimming took 7 bases from V and 0 from J; bases not matched to a gene: 9. The CDR3 runs to 17 residues. The CDR3 DNA follows: TGTGCCAGCTTACTAGCGGGGGAAATTAGAGCCAAAAACATTCAGTACTTC. Translation gives CASLLAGEIRAKNIQYF.